Following are 4 T cell receptor beta chains from one sample sequenced in a study of T cell changes during pregnancy in multiple sclerosis (dated by TCRdb to the late 2010s). The library was made by the immunoSEQ multiplex PCR assay. Here the immuneACCESS table is served through TCRdb, limited to in-frame sequences with V and J called. Missing clones are a known gap in these copies; in checked studies unresolved V genes cover under half, and the rest lacks a known reason. In this sample the table shows about 47,000 clones, around 92% of which occur a single time. The ten largest clones take up approximately 2.2% of the sample. The sequencing used peripheral blood, collected in the third trimester of pregnancy. The receptor source for this set is a female donor with multiple sclerosis, enrolled in a pregnancy study.

The chain recombines TRBV28 with TRBJ2-7; 8 positions match TRBD1. The germline V gene has CDR1 MDHEN and CDR2 SYDVKM. The CDR3 is 15 amino acids. Germline trimming cut 3 bases from V and 2 bases from J; bases unmatched to any gene: 6. The CDR3 spells CASSFPRTGTYEQYF. CDR3 coding DNA: TGTGCCAGCAGTTTCCCTAGGACAGGGACCTACGAGCAGTACTTC.

The rearrangement joins TRBV11-2 to TRBJ2-4, with TRBD2 matching over 8 bases. Losses at the gene ends were 5 bases for V and 3 bases for J; bases not matched to a gene: 12. The germline V gene encodes CDR1 SGHAT and CDR2 FQNNGV. The CDR3 consists of 17 residues. This CDR3 is CASSTSGRGVGKNIQYF. The CDR3 DNA is TGTGCCAGCAGCACTAGCGGTCGGGGGGTAGGCAAAAACATTCAGTACTTC.

The chain recombines TRBV9 with TRBJ2-5; 12 nucleotides agree with TRBD1. In germline, CDR1 is SGDLS, CDR2 YYNGEE. J lost 4 bases, V lost 4 bases, and 5 bases had no gene match. The length of the CDR3 is 15 residues. CDR3 amino acids: CASSRDRGRLETQYF. The CDR3 nucleotides are TGTGCCAGCAGCCGGGACAGGGGGCGCCTAGAGACCCAGTACTTC.

The chain links TRBV19 to TRBJ1-3, with TRBD1 matching 7 bases. This CDR3 comprises 16 residues. Trimming cost V 6 bases and J 1 base; bases outside gene matches: 9. CDR1 is LNHDA and CDR2 is SQIVND in the germline V gene (reference sequence). DNA for the CDR3: TGTGCCAGTAGCCCCTACGACAGGGAGTCTGGAAACACCATATATTTT. Translated: CASSPYDRESGNTIYF.